This T cell receptor (beta chain) emerged from a study of memory CD4+ T cells and cytomegalovirus serostatus (dated by TCRdb to between 2017 and 2020). For the study in its entirety: The roughly 33 healthy Belgian adults in the cohort included 9 who were CMV seropositive and roughly 25 who were CMV seronegative. To replicate a published TCR-based CMV serostatus classifier, the study sequenced CD4+ memory TCRbeta repertoires from a Belgian cohort whose cytomegalovirus serostatus was known.

As to this clone: Its target antigen remains unknown. Within one base of it there is no much larger clone, and no base qualities were kept.

V drops 7 bases and J drops 0 bases, leaving 14 bases in between. From cysteine to phenylalanine, the CDR3 is 15 amino acids long. Of all the DNA, just the CDR3 is kept, 45 bases in frame from base 1. For CDR1 and CDR2, the germline V gene (reference sequence) lists SGHKS and YYEKEE. A FACSAria II was used to sort memory CD4+ T cells, defined as single viable CD3+CD4+CD8-CD45RO+ cells. CMV serostatus was assessed using a Roche Elecsys assay, by which serum IgG against CMV pp150, pp28, p38 and p52 was detected. Once the samples were thawed, total CD4+ T cells were enriched through positive selection using CD4 magnetic microbeads. The samples came from a different study that was designed specifically to examine the CD4+ T cell memory repertoire. Peripheral blood mononuclear cells were isolated and cryopreserved following standard operating procedures; serum was stored at -80 °C. The staining used CD3-PerCP (BW264/56), CD4-APC (RPA-T4), CD45RO-PE (UCHT1) and CD8-Pacific Orange (3B5) antibodies, and Sytox blue was used to exclude non-viable cells.

The Quick-DNA Microprep Kit was used to extract genomic DNA from the sorted cells. Amplification of TCRbeta DNA was done with the immunoSEQ hsTCRbeta kit, following the protocol from the manufacturer. TCRbeta libraries were sequenced on an Illumina MiSeq instrument. Processing in the source paper ran as follows. Following removal of out-of-frame sequences, a few million distinct TCRbeta sequences were retained, with an average of around 70,000 per individual. Each individual was scored according to the count of approximately 170 previously reported CMV-associated TCRbeta sequences and the total productive distinct TCRbeta count. A beta-binomial model was reimplemented in Python, and scikit-learn random forests with default parameters were trained on US cohort data. Classifier performance on the Belgian cohort was summarized as median AUC with percentile confidence intervals calculated over 10,000 bootstrap iterations. What TCRdb holds here is the immuneACCESS table cut down to in-frame rearrangements. Part of the clones is not present; checked against another copy, under half of the missing clones reflect an unresolved V gene, and the others are unexplained. The DNA was the basis for D and trimming; V, J and clone size are from that table. This sample lists around 57,000 clones; over 60% were detected once. The ten largest clones represent approximately 0.5% of the sample.

On the study overall, not on this receptor specifically: Of around 160 previously reported CMV-associated TCRbeta sequences, 55 to 75 appeared in the CD4+ memory repertoires, each in one to five individuals. Unlike the original study, which covered naive and memory CD4+ and CD8+ populations, the Belgian study sequenced only CD4+CD45RO+ memory cells. For CMV serostatus prediction, a median bootstrapped AUC of about 0.94 was reached with the original framework, and a median bootstrapped AUC of about 0.89 was reached with a US-trained random forest. On the Belgian cohort, the classifier based on the original framework reached a median bootstrapped AUC of roughly 0.96, with a 95% CI of 0.76-1.00. The results were interpreted as suggesting that the CMV-associated TCR signature is largely present in the CD4+ memory repertoire.

Input material: memory CD4+ T cells from blood. This chain is built from TRBV5-5 and TRBJ1-3; confidence is insufficient to name the D gene. The sequence was collected from an adult in good health and CMV-seronegative. Some clones in this sample may be carry-over from other donors' samples. The CDR3 reads as follows: CASSPYASSGNTIYF. The DNA reads TGTGCCAGCTCGCCCTACGCCAGCTCTGGAAACACCATATATTTT. The full variable domain, with segments outside the CDR3 supplied by the reference TRBV5-5 and TRBJ1-3 proteins, appears as DAGVTQSPTHLIKTRGQQVTLRCSPISGHKSVSWYQQVLGQGPQFIFQYYEKEERGRGNFPDRFSARQFPNYSSELNVNALLLGDSALYLCASSPYASSGNTIYFGEGSWLTVV.